This TCR beta chain was retrieved from a study of T cell changes during pregnancy in multiple sclerosis. The CDR3 runs to 14 residues. The V end was cut by 2 bases, the J end by 5 bases, with 9 bases between. The V gene's germline CDR1 is SEHNR and CDR2 FQNEAQ (reference sequence). Only in-frame clones appear in the TCRdb table, and some are missing; sequencing was by immunoSEQ multiplex PCR. This table holds more than 35,000 clones, 90% found once. This specimen was CD4+ T cells from peripheral blood mononuclear cells, taken in the first trimester of pregnancy. This chain connects TRBV7-9 to TRBJ2-2; D not certain. The sequence was obtained from a female donor in good health, enrolled as a control in a pregnancy study. CDR3 amino acids: CASSLQASTGELFF. DNA of the CDR3: TGTGCCAGCAGCTTACAGGCCTCGACCGGGGAGCTGTTTTTT.